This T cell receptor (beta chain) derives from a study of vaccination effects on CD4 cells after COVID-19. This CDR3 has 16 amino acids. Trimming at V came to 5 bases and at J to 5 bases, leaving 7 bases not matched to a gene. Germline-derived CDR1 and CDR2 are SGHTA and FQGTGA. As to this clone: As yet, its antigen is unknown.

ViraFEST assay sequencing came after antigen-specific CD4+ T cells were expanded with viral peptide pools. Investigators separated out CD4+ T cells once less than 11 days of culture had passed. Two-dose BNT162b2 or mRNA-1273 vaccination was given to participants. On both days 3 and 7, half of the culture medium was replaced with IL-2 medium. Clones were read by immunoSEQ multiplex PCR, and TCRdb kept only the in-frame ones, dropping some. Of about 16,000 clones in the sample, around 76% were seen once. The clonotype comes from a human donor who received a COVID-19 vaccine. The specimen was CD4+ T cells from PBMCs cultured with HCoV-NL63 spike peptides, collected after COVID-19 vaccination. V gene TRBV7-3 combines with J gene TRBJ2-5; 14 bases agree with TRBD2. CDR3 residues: CASSPRLAGGRETQYF. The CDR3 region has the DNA TGTGCCAGCAGCCCCCGACTAGCGGGGGGGCGGGAGACCCAGTACTTC.